A selection of T cell receptor beta chains follows, all from one sample in a study of neurological immune-mediated disorders. MiXCR was run by TCRdb on the 5' RACE reads, yielding one entry per CDR3 protein. The data contain roughly 60,000 distinct CDR3 sequences, roughly 9.7% of them seen just once; the ten biggest clones take up approximately 12%. Sequences were obtained from PBMCs. The receptors come from a man aged 25-45 years in good health. CDR3s include the opening cysteine and the closing phenylalanine or tryptophan. The D gene is left open where the match is weak. Clone size is given for some rows only: seen once, a few or many times, or a class if the clone is expanded.

TRBV28	TRBJ1-5	.	many	CASSGGGLRQPQHF	TGTGCCAGCAGTGGGGGGGGATTAAGGCAGCCCCAGCATTTT
TRBV6-4	TRBJ2-3	TRBD1	many	CASSDGTVDTDTQYF	TGTGCCAGCAGTGACGGGACAGTTGATACAGATACGCAGTATTTT
TRBV20-1	TRBJ1-1	TRBD1	many	CSAPGQGRTEAFF	TGCAGTGCTCCGGGACAGGGACGGACTGAAGCTTTCTTT
TRBV15	TRBJ2-3	.	.	CATSRDVRYTDTQYF	TGTGCCACCAGCAGAGATGTTAGATACACAGATACGCAGTATTTT
TRBV20-1	TRBJ2-2	.	many	CSARDRNTGELFF	TGCAGTGCTAGAGACAGGAACACCGGGGAGCTGTTTTTT
TRBV5-1	TRBJ2-7	.	many	CASSETGAPTYEQYF	TGCGCCAGCAGCGAAACGGGGGCCCCGACCTACGAGCAGTACTTC
TRBV4-2	TRBJ2-1	TRBD1	.	CASSQDMNRGFGSEQFF	TGTGCCAGCAGCCAAGACATGAACAGGGGATTTGGGAGTGAGCAGTTCTTC
TRBV27	TRBJ2-7	TRBD2	many	CASSLERGGSGDSYEQYF	TGTGCCAGCAGTTTAGAGCGGGGTGGTAGCGGGGATTCCTACGAGCAGTACTTC
TRBV20-1	TRBJ2-1	TRBD2	many	CSARPSTSGNHNEQFF	TGCAGTGCTAGGCCCTCGACTAGCGGGAACCACAATGAGCAGTTCTTC
TRBV3-1	TRBJ2-7	.	many	CASSQRTESYEQYF	TGTGCCAGCAGCCAACGGACGGAATCCTACGAGCAGTACTTC
TRBV7-2	TRBJ2-1	.	many	CASGTGTKYNEQFF	TGTGCCAGCGGTACCGGGACAAAATACAATGAGCAGTTCTTC
TRBV18	TRBJ1-1	.	.	CASSPGCDTEALF	TGTGCCAGCTCACCAGGGTGCGACACTGAAGCTTTATTT
TRBV3-1	TRBJ2-7	TRBD2	many	CASSRGSGSYEQYF	TGTGCCAGCAGCCGCGGTAGCGGGAGCTACGAGCAGTACTTC
TRBV29-1	TRBJ2-2	TRBD2	few	CSVALAGDNTGELFF	TGCAGCGTTGCGCTAGCGGGTGACAACACCGGGGAGCTGTTTTTT
TRBV7-9	TRBJ1-5	.	many	CASSLESGSNQPQHF	TGTGCCAGCAGCTTAGAGTCAGGCAGCAATCAGCCCCAGCATTTT
TRBV29-1	TRBJ2-5	TRBD1	many	CSVGTGLGETQYF	TGCAGCGTAGGGACAGGGCTTGGGGAGACCCAGTACTTC
TRBV29-1	TRBJ1-4	.	.	CSVEAATNEKLFF	TGCAGCGTTGAGGCAGCAACTAATGAAAAACTGTTTTTT
TRBV5-1	TRBJ1-5	.	many	CASSVIRDKDQPQHF	TGCGCCAGCAGCGTAATCCGGGACAAGGATCAGCCCCAGCATTTT